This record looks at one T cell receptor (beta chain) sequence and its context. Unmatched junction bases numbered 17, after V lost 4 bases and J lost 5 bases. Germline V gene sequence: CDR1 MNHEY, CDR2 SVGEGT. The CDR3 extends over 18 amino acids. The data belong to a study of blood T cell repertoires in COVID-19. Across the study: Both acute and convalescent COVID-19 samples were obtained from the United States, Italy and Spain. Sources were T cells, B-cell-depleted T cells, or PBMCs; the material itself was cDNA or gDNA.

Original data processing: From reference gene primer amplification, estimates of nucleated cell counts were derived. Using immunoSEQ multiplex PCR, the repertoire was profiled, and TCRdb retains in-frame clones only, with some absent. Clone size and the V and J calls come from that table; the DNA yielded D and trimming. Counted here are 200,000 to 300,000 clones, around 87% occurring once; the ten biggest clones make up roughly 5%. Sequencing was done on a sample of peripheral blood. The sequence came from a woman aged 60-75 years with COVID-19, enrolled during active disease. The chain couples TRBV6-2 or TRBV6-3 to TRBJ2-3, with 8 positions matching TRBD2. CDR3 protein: CASSSSPAGVTMKDTQYF. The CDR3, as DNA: TGTGCCAGCAGTTCCTCTCCAGCGGGGGTCACGATGAAAGATACGCAGTATTTT.